These 19 T cell receptor beta chains share one sample of origin, sequenced in a study of technical replicates of blood from a handful of donors. TCRdb's table, derived via immunoSEQ multiplex PCR, lists solely in-frame clones and lacks some. The repertoire holds roughly 83,000 clones, with 85% to 95% as singletons. Sample: T cells isolated from PBMCs. These receptor sequences come from a human donor in good health.

The V call is TRBV7-8, the J call TRBJ2-7, with TRBD2 matching 11 bases. The CDR3 sequence is 16 residues long. Germline V gene data show CDR1 as SGHVS and CDR2 as FQNEAQ. V dropped 1 base and J dropped 2; count of bases not matched to a gene: 4. The CDR3 DNA sequence: TGTGCCAGCAGCTTAGGACTAGCGGGACGGGCCTACGAGCAGTACTTC. Translating gives CASSLGLAGRAYEQYF.

This clone has more than one count but fewer than ten. The chain recombines TRBV7-2 with TRBJ2-5; TRBD2 agrees at 10 bases. CDR3 length equals 17 residues. Germline CDR1 and CDR2: SGHTA and FQGNSA. V lost 2 bases and J lost 9; bases outside the gene matches: 15. The CDR3 sequence is CASSLSSSGGAKRPQYF. In DNA, the CDR3 is TGTGCCAGCAGCTTAAGTTCTAGCGGGGGAGCAAAGAGACCCCAGTACTTC. The whole variable domain, filled in from reference TRBV7-2 and TRBJ2-5, reads GAGVSQSPSNKVTEKGKDVELRCDPISGHTALYWYRQSLGQGLEFLIYFQGNSAPDKSGLPSDRFSAERTGGSVSTLTIQRTQQEDSAVYLCASSLSSSGGAKRPQYFGPGTRLLVL.

The V gene is TRBV7-2, the J gene TRBJ2-1; 11 nucleotides match TRBD2. The V and J ends lost 5 bases and 4 bases, in that order; junction bases with no gene match: 10. Germline CDR1 and CDR2: SGHTA and FQGNSA. This CDR3 is 17 amino acids long. CDR3 protein: CASSRYLTSGKYNEQFF. The CDR3 nucleotides read TGTGCCAGCAGCCGATATTTGACTAGCGGGAAATACAATGAGCAGTTCTTC.

The V and J genes are TRBV9 and TRBJ2-7; 14 nucleotides line up with TRBD2. There are 18 residues in the CDR3. Germline CDR1 reads SGDLS; CDR2 reads YYNGEE. Trimming removed 4 bases from V and 2 bases from J; junction bases left unmatched: 11. The CDR3 sequence is CASSSTPRGLAGAYEQYF. In nucleotides, the CDR3 is TGTGCCAGCAGCTCAACCCCAAGGGGACTAGCGGGGGCCTACGAGCAGTACTTC.

V is TRBV5-1 and J is TRBJ2-7; 10 positions agree with TRBD2. This CDR3 contains 19 residues. After removal of 6 bases from V and 2 bases from J, the junction contained 20 bases not matched to a gene. CDR1 and CDR2 (germline): SGHRS, YFSETQ. The CDR3 protein is CASTFNLTRYLAGAYEQYF. The CDR3 DNA follows: TGCGCCAGCACCTTCAATCTCACCCGGTACCTAGCGGGAGCCTACGAGCAGTACTTC.

This clone was observed once. V and J are TRBV7-3 and TRBJ2-7, with 14 bases fitting TRBD2. The J segment lost 0 bases and the V segment lost 5 bases, leaving 12 bases of the junction unmatched. The CDR3 spans 19 residues. Looked up from germline, CDR1 is SGHTA and CDR2 is FQGTGA. The CDR3 spells CASSTRTSGGRDLSYEQYF. The CDR3 DNA reads as TGTGCCAGCAGCACTCGGACTAGCGGGGGGCGAGACCTCTCCTACGAGCAGTACTTC.

The V and J genes are TRBV25-1 and TRBJ1-1; TRBD1 agrees at 9 bases. V trimming: 2 bases; J trimming: 5 bases; junction bases outside the gene matches: 6. This CDR3 comprises 15 residues. The germline CDR1 and CDR2 sequences are MGHDK and SYGVNS. CDR3 region: CASSEPRTGDTEAFF. The CDR3 bases are TGTGCCAGCAGTGAACCCCGGACAGGGGATACTGAAGCTTTCTTT.

V usage is TRBV6-5 and J usage is TRBJ2-7; 7 nucleotides line up with TRBD1. Germline CDR1 MNHEY, CDR2 SVGAGI. The trim removed 0 bases at V and 2 bases at J, leaving 4 bases unmatched. The CDR3 is 15 amino acids. The DNA of the CDR3 is TGTGCCAGCAGTTACTCGGAGACAGGGACCTACGAGCAGTACTTC. The encoded protein is CASSYSETGTYEQYF.

This rearrangement joins TRBV4-1 to TRBJ2-1, with D unclear. Germline V gives CDR1 MGHRA, CDR2 YSYEKL. The CDR3 runs 16 residues. V lost 0 bases to trimming and J lost 6 bases, with 15 bases between them. CDR3 sequence: CASSQDPPPVFNEQFF. The DNA for the CDR3 is TGCGCCAGCAGCCAAGATCCCCCACCAGTTTTCAATGAGCAGTTCTTC.

The chain links TRBV10-3 to TRBJ2-5, with 11 bases aligning to TRBD2. CDR1 is ENHRY and CDR2 is SYGVKD in the germline V gene. V lost 0 bases and J lost 6; bases outside the gene matches: 6. The CDR3 is 16 amino acids. CDR3 protein: CAISESPLAGGKTQYF. The CDR3, as DNA: TGTGCCATCAGTGAGTCTCCCCTAGCGGGAGGAAAGACCCAGTACTTC.

V is TRBV5-1 and J is TRBJ2-1, with 10 bases identical to TRBD2. J was trimmed by 9 bases and V by 4 bases; bases with no gene match: 10. The CDR3 spans 15 residues. The V gene's germline CDR1 is SGHRS and CDR2 YFSETQ. CDR3 protein: CASSLPLAGSSEQFF. The CDR3 region has the DNA TGCGCCAGCAGCCTGCCACTAGCGGGATCTAGTGAGCAGTTCTTC.

This chain joins TRBV6-5 and TRBJ2-2; the D gene is possibly TRBD1 (6 bases). The V gene lost 5 bases and the J gene lost 5 bases, with 9 bases spanning the gap. CDR1 is MNHEY and CDR2 is SVGAGI in the germline V gene. The CDR3 runs to 13 residues. CDR3 coding DNA: TGTGCCAGCAGTAATCAGGGGACCGGGGAGCTGTTTTTT. This gives the protein CASSNQGTGELFF.

The chain employs TRBV28 and TRBJ2-7; D might be TRBD1 (6 bases). There are 11 residues in the CDR3. V was trimmed by 7 bases and J by 8 bases, leaving 12 bases between them. CDR1 and CDR2 (germline): MDHEN, SYDVKM. The CDR3 region has the DNA TGTGCCAGCACGGACAGATCCAAGCAGTACTTC. Its translation: CASTDRSKQYF.

In DNA form, the CDR3 reads TGTGCCAGTAGTGTTCAGGCTTCCTACGAGCAGTACTTC. Protein sequence: CASSVQASYEQYF. The chain is built from TRBV19 and TRBJ2-7; D gene ambiguous. CDR1 LNHDA and CDR2 SQIVND come from the germline V gene (reference sequence). The CDR3 loop spans 13 amino acids. V gave up 5 bases and J gave up 1 base, with 9 bases separating them.

The chain has TRBV30 and TRBJ1-2, with 8 bases that match TRBD1. Germline CDR1 GTSNPN, CDR2 SVGIG (reference sequence). Germline trimming cut 7 bases from V and 4 bases from J; bases unmatched to any gene: 5. This CDR3 is 12 amino acids long. Written as DNA, the CDR3 is TGTGCCTTCCTTGGGACAGGCTATGGCTACACCTTC. Protein sequence: CAFLGTGYGYTF.

This chain joins TRBV18 and TRBJ1-2; a possible D gene is TRBD1 (5 bases). The CDR3 covers 16 residues. Per the germline V gene, CDR1 is KGHSH and CDR2 is LQKENI. V shed 0 bases and J shed 8 bases, with 19 bases lying between them. CDR3 nucleotide sequence: TGTGCCAGCTCACCACCCGCCCCAGGGCTGGAAGAGGGCTACACCTTC. Protein product: CASSPPAPGLEEGYTF.

V is TRBV29-1 and J is TRBJ2-4, with 12 bases that match TRBD1. The germline gives CDR1 SQVTM, CDR2 ANQGSEA. The V gene end was trimmed by 4 bases and the J gene end by 6 bases; junction bases not matched to a gene: 4. The length of the CDR3 is 14 residues. The CDR3 nucleotides are TGCAGCGTTGTGGGACAGGGGGCGGCAAACATTCAGTACTTC. Its protein product is CSVVGQGAANIQYF.

This clone was counted a few times. The J gene is TRBJ2-2, the V gene TRBV12-5; D is unclear. V dropped 0 bases and J dropped 15 bases, with 11 bases sitting between them. This CDR3 comprises 12 residues. CDR1 is LGHNT, CDR2 FRNRAP, per germline. CDR3 in DNA: TGTGCTAGTGGTTTGGTACCGGGTCGGGTGTTTTTT. Translation: CASGLVPGRVFF.

V is TRBV6-5 and J is TRBJ2-5; D is ambiguous. Germline CDR1 and CDR2: MNHEY and SVGAGI. This CDR3 contains 11 residues. Trimming left V 2 bases short and J 4 bases short, with 2 bases between. CDR3 residues: CASSYLETQYF. The DNA for the CDR3 is TGTGCCAGCAGTTACCTAGAGACCCAGTACTTC.